This T cell receptor (beta chain) derives from a study of blood T cells in healthy people across ages. Study-level information: About one barcoded beta molecule per two T cells was the capture yield of template switching.

Broader study findings: While age rose, TCR beta diversity per million T cells dropped in a roughly linear way.

As for this clonotype: What it binds is unknown.

PCR was performed a second time for roughly 7 to 12 cycles using a sample-barcoded 5' primer and a J-beta primer mix. Each cDNA molecule carried a tag from a template-switch adaptor that contained 12 random nucleotides. From the 5' RACE reads, TCRdb called clonotypes with MiXCR, one entry per CDR3 protein. Of 780,000 or so distinct CDR3 sequences in the sample, about 61% are singletons; the top ten hold roughly 24%. Every donor gave 7.5 to 10 milliliters of peripheral blood. Germline V gene lookup returns CDR1 DFQATT and CDR2 SNEGSKA (reference sequence). Trimming removed 2 bases at V and 4 bases at J, with 20 bases between. The CDR3 consists of 16 residues.

The receptor was derived from a middle-aged man in good health. The chain links TRBV20-1 to TRBJ1-2; D uncertain. The specimen was blood. CDR3 nucleotide sequence: TGCAGTGCTAGAACTAGCTGGGAACCCCCCAGCTATGGCTACACCTTC. As protein: CSARTSWEPPSYGYTF.